The 30 T cell receptor beta chains listed next were all sequenced from one sample in a study of identical twins. TCRdb reanalysed the 5' RACE reads using MiXCR and keeps one entry per CDR3 protein. The table lists nearly 900,000 distinct CDR3 sequences, around 12% of them singletons. This sample was also put to use in a study of yellow fever vaccine responses in identical twins.

The sample was PBMCs. Receptors originate from a woman aged 18-29 years in good health.

This clonotype was recorded a few times. V usage is TRBV10-3 and J usage is TRBJ2-1; 7 positions agree with TRBD1. The V gene's germline CDR1 is ENHRY and CDR2 SYGVKD. The CDR3 is 16 residues long. Trimming removed 0 bases from V and 1 base from J; junction bases left unmatched: 3. CDR3 DNA: TGTGCCATCAGTGAGTCCGGGACAGTGTCCTACAATGAGCAGTTCTTC. Amino acids: CAISESGTVSYNEQFF.

The rearrangement joins TRBV25-1 to TRBJ2-1, with a tentative D call TRBD2 (7 bases). V lost 3 bases and J lost 8, with 26 bases in between. Germline V lookup: CDR1 MGHDK, CDR2 SYGVNS. The CDR3 consists of 18 residues. CDR3 nucleotide sequence: TGTGCCAGCAGTGACCTCCCGGGGGCTAGCGGAGGCCTCGATGAGCAGTTCTTC. Translation gives CASSDLPGASGGLDEQFF.

The table lists this clonotype with many counts. The rearrangement links TRBV5-1 to TRBJ2-5; TRBD1 might be the D (5 bases). Germline CDR1 SGHRS, CDR2 YFSETQ. The CDR3 is 14 amino acids. V was clipped by 0 bases and J by 5 bases, with 11 bases between them. This CDR3 reads CASSLEWGRETQYF. Here the CDR3 DNA reads TGCGCCAGCAGCTTGGAATGGGGCAGGGAGACCCAGTACTTC.

This clonotype has a handful of counts. The gene calls are TRBV9 and TRBJ1-2; 9 bases map to TRBD1. This CDR3 region has 16 residues. The trim removed 4 bases at V and 0 bases at J, leaving 7 bases unmatched. Germline V CDR1 and CDR2: SGDLS, YYNGEE. The CDR3 here is CASSPGQGVTNYGYTF. DNA for the CDR3: TGTGCCAGCAGCCCGGGACAGGGCGTCACTAACTATGGCTACACCTTC.

The CDR3: CASSSEGKGADTQYF. DNA for the CDR3: TGTGCCAGCAGTTCAGAAGGGAAAGGGGCAGATACGCAGTATTTT. The J gene is TRBJ2-3, the V gene TRBV28, with a possible D match to TRBD1 (5 bases). This CDR3 is 15 amino acids long. The V gene's germline CDR1 is MDHEN and CDR2 SYDVKM. Trimming cost V 4 bases and J 4 bases, with 15 bases left between them.

This rearrangement joins TRBV2 to TRBJ2-7; 9 positions match TRBD2. The CDR3 is 14 amino acids. Germline CDR1 is SNHLY and CDR2 is FYNNEI. The ends lost 6 bases at V and 5 bases at J; junction bases unmatched: 8. CDR3 in DNA: TGTGCCAGCAGACCCGGGACTAGCTACCACGAGCAGTACTTC. Translated, it gives CASRPGTSYHEQYF.

This chain links TRBV10-3 with TRBJ2-1; TRBD2 agrees at 8 bases. CDR1 is ENHRY and CDR2 is SYGVKD in the germline V gene. V lost 11 bases and J lost 9; bases outside the gene matches: 15. The CDR3 loop spans 14 amino acids. The CDR3, as DNA: TGTGCCGCCGGTAGCGGGAAGAGAGTTATTGAGCAGTTCTTC. Protein product: CAAGSGKRVIEQFF.

The gene calls are TRBV9 and TRBJ2-1; D is ambiguous. Germline CDR1 reads SGDLS; CDR2 reads YYNGEE. The length of the CDR3 is 14 residues. Trimming shortened V by 2 bases and J by 5 bases, and 11 bases separated the two germline ends. The CDR3 here is CASSVARPDNEQFF. For the CDR3, the DNA is TGTGCCAGCAGCGTCGCTCGACCAGACAATGAGCAGTTCTTC.

This clonotype was counted ten times or more. The chain is built from TRBV5-1 and TRBJ2-1; 7 positions agree with TRBD2. The CDR3 has 15 residues. The germline CDR1 and CDR2 sequences are SGHRS and YFSETQ. With 0 bases clipped from V and 7 bases from J, the junction kept 7 bases outside the gene matches. In nucleotides, the CDR3 is TGCGCCAGCAGCTTGGGCGGACTAGAGTCGAATGAGCAGTTCTTC. Amino acids: CASSLGGLESNEQFF.

The genes are TRBV3-1 and TRBJ1-1, with a possible D match to TRBD1 (6 bases). The CDR3 has 15 residues. CDR1 and CDR2 (germline): LGHDT, YNNKEL (reference sequence). V gave up 4 bases and J gave up 0 bases, with 12 bases separating them. The CDR3 DNA follows: TGTGCCAGCAGCCGCTCACAGGGAATGAACACTGAAGCTTTCTTT. This translates into CASSRSQGMNTEAFF.

This clonotype was counted only a few times. The V call is TRBV7-6, the J call TRBJ2-1; D is unclear. Germline V gene lookup returns CDR1 SGHVS and CDR2 FNYEAQ. The CDR3 length is 15 residues. Trimming shortened V by 5 bases and J by 2 bases, and 13 bases separated the two germline ends. Here the CDR3 DNA reads TGTGCCAGCAGCCACCGGCAGGACCCCTACAATGAGCAGTTCTTC. Translated: CASSHRQDPYNEQFF.

The chain joins TRBV5-1 to TRBJ2-3; the D call may be TRBD1 or TRBD2 (6 bases each). Per the germline V gene, CDR1 is SGHRS and CDR2 is YFSETQ. V lost 7 bases, J lost 4 bases, and 22 bases lay in between. CDR3 size: 16 residues. The CDR3 DNA reads TGCGCCAGCCTCCGGGGGCCTAGCGCCGGGGCAGATACGCAGTATTTT. Encoded protein: CASLRGPSAGADTQYF.

The chain links TRBV9 to TRBJ1-3; D is uncertain. The CDR3 totals 14 residues. Germline V gives CDR1 SGDLS, CDR2 YYNGEE. V was pared by 3 bases and J by 1 base, with 8 bases between. This CDR3 is CASSGRDSGNTIYF. The CDR3 DNA sequence: TGTGCCAGCAGCGGACGGGATTCTGGAAACACCATATATTTT. Looking up the rest from reference TRBV9 and TRBJ1-3 gives the full variable domain: DSGVTQTPKHLITATGQRVTLRCSPRSGDLSVYWYQQSLDQGLQFLIQYYNGEERAKGNILERFSAQQFPDLHSELNLSSLELGDSALYFCASSGRDSGNTIYFGEGSWLTVV.

This clonotype has more than one count but fewer than ten. V and J are TRBV5-1 and TRBJ2-7, with D perhaps TRBD1 (6 bases). This CDR3 is built from 16 residues. Germline V gene sequence: CDR1 SGHRS, CDR2 YFSETQ. V was trimmed by 4 bases and J by 3 bases, leaving 20 bases between them. CDR3 DNA sequence: TGCGCCAGCAGCGAGAGACCACAGGGTGTTTTCTACGAGCAGTACTTC. Protein: CASSERPQGVFYEQYF.

CDR3 DNA: TGCGCCAGCAGCTTGGCACAGGGACGAAGCAGAGGACACACTGAAGCTTTCTTT. Translated, it gives CASSLAQGRSRGHTEAFF. The J gene is TRBJ1-1, the V gene TRBV5-1; tentatively, D is TRBD1 (6 bases). The CDR3 has 18 amino acids. The germline V gene has CDR1 SGHRS and CDR2 YFSETQ. Trimming left V 0 bases short and J 3 bases short, with 21 bases between. Full variable domain (outside the CDR3, taken from reference TRBV5-1 and TRBJ1-1): KAGVTQTPRYLIKTRGQQVTLSCSPISGHRSVSWYQQTPGQGLQFLFEYFSETQRNKGNFPGRFSGRQFSNSRSEMNVSTLELGDSALYLCASSLAQGRSRGHTEAFFGQGTRLTVV.

The rearrangement joins TRBV5-8 to TRBJ1-2; D unresolved. V lost 2 bases and J lost 4, with 12 bases in between. In germline, CDR1 is SGHTS, CDR2 YDEGEE. The CDR3 runs to 14 residues. The CDR3 region is CASSLSPPGYGYTF. The CDR3 nucleotides read TGTGCCAGCAGCTTATCCCCGCCGGGCTATGGCTACACCTTC.

This clonotype was found a few times. J is TRBJ1-2 and V is TRBV6-1; unclear D gene. The CDR3 has 14 amino acids. Between the trimmed V and J ends, which lost 5 bases and 4 bases, there was a span of 14 bases. CDR1 and CDR2 (germline): MNHNS, SASEGT. The CDR3 sequence is CASSRTAVPYGYTF. CDR3 sequence (DNA): TGTGCCAGCAGTCGGACCGCCGTCCCCTATGGCTACACCTTC.

This sequence joins TRBV7-8 and TRBJ2-1, with a weak D call TRBD1 (6 bases). Germline V gene data show CDR1 as SGHVS and CDR2 as FQNEAQ. Deletions cut 3 bases from V and 3 bases from J, with 12 bases between. The CDR3 consists of 15 residues. CDR3: CASSFSQGHYNEQFF. CDR3 in DNA: TGTGCCAGCAGCTTCAGTCAGGGACACTACAATGAGCAGTTCTTC.

This clonotype was seen more than once but under ten times. V gene TRBV6-1 combines with J gene TRBJ2-7; 7 bases agree with TRBD1. J gave up 2 bases and V 6 bases, and 4 bases lay outside the gene matches. The germline gives CDR1 MNHNS, CDR2 SASEGT. There are 13 residues in the CDR3. The CDR3 spells CASSEQGTYEQYV. The CDR3, as DNA: TGTGCCAGCAGCGAACAGGGGACCTACGAGCAGTACGTC.

This chain connects TRBV29-1 to TRBJ2-3, with TRBD2 as a possible D gene (5 bases). V was cut by 7 bases and J by 3 bases, with 14 bases left in between. This CDR3 spans 13 amino acids. The germline V gene has CDR1 SQVTM and CDR2 ANQGSEA. CDR3 in amino acids: CSAQRGMTDTQYF. The CDR3 DNA sequence: TGCAGCGCCCAACGGGGTATGACAGATACGCAGTATTTT.

This clonotype was seen ten or more times. CDR3 residues: CAISDPLQGPMEEAFF. CDR3 in DNA: TGTGCCATCAGTGATCCCCTGCAGGGGCCCATGGAGGAAGCTTTCTTT. The chain has TRBV10-3 and TRBJ1-1, with D possibly being TRBD1 (6 bases). The germline gives CDR1 ENHRY, CDR2 SYGVKD. The V end lost 3 bases, the J end lost 8 bases, and 22 bases lay between the germline ends. The CDR3 runs 16 residues.

The V and J genes are TRBV6-1 and TRBJ2-7, with TRBD2 identical over 9 bases. V lost 6 bases to trimming and J lost 2 bases; unmatched junction nucleotides: 5. Germline lookup yields CDR1 MNHNS and CDR2 SASEGT. The CDR3 contains 14 residues. The CDR3 spells CASSSSGIPYEQYF. The CDR3 DNA sequence: TGTGCCAGCAGCTCTAGCGGGATCCCCTACGAGCAGTACTTC.

This clonotype was observed at least ten times. The chain uses TRBV2 and TRBJ2-7; TRBD1 aligns across 7 bases. The CDR3 totals 16 residues. V gave up 1 base and J gave up 1 base; unmatched junction bases: 7. Per the germline V gene, CDR1 is SNHLY and CDR2 is FYNNEI. CDR3 region: CASSEDTGDLSYEQYV. DNA of the CDR3: TGTGCCAGCAGTGAAGATACAGGGGACCTTTCCTACGAGCAGTACGTC.

V usage is TRBV11-2 and J usage is TRBJ1-1, with D possibly matching TRBD1 (5 bases). The CDR3 contains 13 residues. Between the trimmed V and J ends, which lost 2 bases and 6 bases, there was a span of 10 bases. CDR1 and CDR2 (germline): SGHAT, FQNNGV. In DNA form, the CDR3 reads TGTGCCAGCAGCTTATGGGGGAGGGCTGAAGCTTTCTTT. This codes for CASSLWGRAEAFF.

This clonotype was counted a few times. The chain employs TRBV5-6 and TRBJ1-1; D perhaps matches TRBD1 (6 bases). This CDR3 has 14 amino acids. V was clipped by 4 bases and J by 10 bases, with 20 bases between them. CDR1 and CDR2 from the germline V gene are SGHDT and YYEEEE. Here the CDR3 reads CASSVGQQPLGAFF. The CDR3 DNA reads TGTGCCAGCAGCGTCGGACAGCAGCCGCTTGGAGCTTTCTTT.

This clonotype was picked up a small number of times. The CDR3 region is CASSAGKLTDTQYF. CDR3 DNA sequence: TGTGCCAGCAGCGCGGGGAAGCTCACAGATACGCAGTATTTT. The chain carries TRBV7-9 and TRBJ2-3; possible D gene TRBD2, 6 bases. Trimming took 5 bases from V and 2 from J, leaving 11 bases between them. The CDR3 extends over 14 amino acids. Germline V gene lookup returns CDR1 SEHNR and CDR2 FQNEAQ (reference sequence). Full variable domain (missing parts from reference TRBV7-9 and TRBJ2-3): DTGVSQNPRHKITKRGQNVTFRCDPISEHNRLYWYRQTLGQGPEFLTYFQNEAQLEKSRLLSDRFSAERPKGSFSTLEIQRTEQGDSAMYLCASSAGKLTDTQYFGPGTRLTVL.

A single count supports this clonotype. J is TRBJ2-2 and V is TRBV3-1; maybe TRBD1 (5 bases). Trimming took off 5 bases at V and 0 bases at J, with 22 bases between the two ends. The CDR3 spans 19 residues. Germline CDR1 reads LGHDT; CDR2 reads YNNKEL (reference sequence). As DNA, the CDR3 is TGTGCCAGCAGCTTTCGAACAGGACCTAATTCAGCGAACACCGGGGAGCTGTTTTTT. Protein sequence: CASSFRTGPNSANTGELFF.

This clonotype was observed a single time. The rearrangement uses TRBV6-2 or TRBV6-3 and TRBJ2-5; 10 bases line up with TRBD1. Germline V lookup: CDR1 MNHEY, CDR2 SVGEGT. The CDR3 sequence is 15 residues long. J gave up 5 bases and V 5 bases, and 8 bases lay outside the gene matches. In DNA form, the CDR3 reads TGTGCCAGCAGTCCGGGACAGGGGATTTTCGAGACCCAGTACTTC. It codes for CASSPGQGIFETQYF.

This sequence joins TRBV20-1 and TRBJ2-1; TRBD1 agrees at 9 bases. There are 16 residues in the CDR3. V gave up 2 bases and J gave up 7 bases; unmatched junction bases: 12. Germline V gives CDR1 DFQATT, CDR2 SNEGSKA (reference sequence). CDR3 amino acids: CSARPITGGLGNEQFF. Here the CDR3 DNA reads TGCAGTGCTAGACCCATAACAGGGGGCCTTGGGAATGAGCAGTTCTTC.

The V call is TRBV7-2, the J call TRBJ2-7; the D gene is possibly TRBD2 (5 bases). V lost 0 bases, J lost 6 bases, and 12 bases lay in between. The germline V gene has CDR1 SGHTA and CDR2 FQGNSA. The CDR3 sequence is 14 residues long. The CDR3 spells CASSLARLAGEQYF. For the CDR3, the DNA is TGTGCCAGCAGCTTAGCGAGGCTAGCTGGCGAGCAGTACTTC. The variable domain in full, completed from reference TRBV7-2 and TRBJ2-7, reads GAGVSQSPSNKVTEKGKDVELRCDPISGHTALYWYRQSLGQGLEFLIYFQGNSAPDKSGLPSDRFSAERTGGSVSTLTIQRTQQEDSAVYLCASSLARLAGEQYFGPGTRLTVT.